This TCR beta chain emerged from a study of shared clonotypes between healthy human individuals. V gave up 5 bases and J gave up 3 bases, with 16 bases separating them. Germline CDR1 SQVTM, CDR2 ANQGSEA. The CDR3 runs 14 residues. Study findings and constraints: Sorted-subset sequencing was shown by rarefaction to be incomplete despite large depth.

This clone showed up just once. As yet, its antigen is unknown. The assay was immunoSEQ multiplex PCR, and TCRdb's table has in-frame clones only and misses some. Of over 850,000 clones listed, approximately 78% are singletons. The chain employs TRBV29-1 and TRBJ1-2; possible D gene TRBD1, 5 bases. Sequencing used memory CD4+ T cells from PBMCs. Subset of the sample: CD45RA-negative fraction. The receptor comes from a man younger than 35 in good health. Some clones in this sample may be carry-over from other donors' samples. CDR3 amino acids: CSVTPGTADYGYTF. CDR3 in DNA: TGCAGCGTTACCCCAGGGACGGCAGACTATGGCTACACCTTC.